This record covers a single TCR beta chain. This clonotype was seen once. It has no known antigen specificity. No quality values exist for individual bases; no much larger clone is one base distant. A single read is weak support. This specimen comes from a study of blood T cells in healthy people across ages (dated by TCRdb to about 2015). Turning to the overall study: In model experiments, template switching captured roughly one uniquely barcoded TCR beta cDNA molecule for every two T cells. To track age-related changes in TCR beta repertoire diversity, the study relied on deep sequencing normalized with unique cDNA molecular identifiers. Four age groups were formed from the donors: young (average 16 years), middle-aged (around 37), aged (about 68) and long-lived (approximately 80). To avoid experimental bias, donors of different ages were spread randomly across the sequencing lanes. Two additional independent replicas of 1 million unique cDNA reads from the same blood draw were analyzed for two donors (one aged 18 to 30 and one aged 80 or older).

Library prep was done by 5' RACE. Sequenced using an Illumina HiSeq 2500. A second 7 to 11 cycle PCR used a sample-barcoded 5' primer and a J-beta primer mix. A template-switch 5' adaptor carrying 12 random nucleotides introduced a unique molecular identifier onto each TCR beta cDNA molecule. Each sample yielded at least 3 million CDR3-containing paired-end reads. The Mint cDNA synthesis kit, primed by a TRBC-specific oligonucleotide, was used to synthesize first-strand cDNA from all RNA. Following uracil-DNA glycosylase treatment, all cDNA underwent a first 18-cycle PCR with the universal primers M1SS and BC2_uni_R. The study's own analysis went as follows. Normalization of each sample was performed by random selection of 1 million high-quality reads, each carrying a distinct molecular identifier. Instead of being binned into consensus sequences, reads that shared molecular identifiers were thrown out. MiTCR, set to a Q25 quality threshold and the strictest error-elimination algorithm, was used for CDR3 identification, clonotype clustering and error correction. A nonparametric unseen species model with Euler transformation was used to estimate lower-bound total TCR beta diversity. TCRdb trimmed public reads at Q25 via fastp, called clones via MiXCR and kept in-frame beta chains. Rows are combined by CDR3 protein, so each entry shows the most common genes and DNA. The V and J calls and clone size come from TCRdb's table, not from the authors' own analysis. This sample lists some 790,000 distinct CDR3 sequences; around 26% were detected once. In total, the top ten clones hold around a sixth of the sample.

What the research found in general, with its limitations: The percentage of naive T cells measured by flow cytometry correlated strongly with observed TCR beta diversity. Conclusive comparison of naive and antigen-experienced compartments was prevented by the profiling of bulk unsorted PBMCs. As age increased, observed TCR beta diversity per million T cells dropped in a roughly linear way, and a significant reduction was already evident by age 40. Because donor CMV infection status was unknown, age-related changes in expanded clonotypes were potentially confounded. Total diversity estimates from one million sequenced T cells were considered lower bounds and underestimates. Compared with the aged group, more naive CD4+ T cells, fewer expanded clones and increased TCR diversity were shown by the long-lived group, suggesting age selection.

Compared with germline, V lacks 2 bases and J lacks 0 bases; bases without a gene match: 6. As encoded in the germline V gene, CDR1 is SGHTA while CDR2 is FQGNSA. Including cysteine and phenylalanine, the CDR3 has 16 amino acids. The sequence is cut down to CDR3 DNA, 48 bases in frame from base 1. Donors were about 36 systemically healthy Caucasian individuals from Russia aged roughly 6 to 90 years. Each donor gave approximately 9.3 milliliters of peripheral blood, collected into EDTA-treated Vacutainer tubes. Ficoll-Paque density-gradient centrifugation was used to isolate PBMCs, with at least 6.5 million per sample. Trizol reagent was used to extract total RNA from PBMCs, with at least 6 micrograms per sample. For every donor, flow cytometry on a PBMC aliquot measured the percentage of naive CD45RAhigh/CD27high T cells.

The TCR sequence derives from a woman of 80 years or more in good health. The rearrangement joined TRBV7-2 to TRBJ2-7; TRBD2 fits 8 bases in the junction. The sequencing input was blood. The CDR3 in this case is CASSLRAGDSSYEQYF. The DNA sequence is TGTGCCAGCAGCTTACGAGCGGGGGATTCCTCCTACGAGCAGTACTTC.